These 23 T cell receptor beta chains were sequenced from one sample in a study of beta chain features in type 1 diabetes. Isolated RNA was reverse transcribed in full, so expressed TCRB transcripts were sequenced. Measured with immunoSEQ multiplex PCR; TCRdb has only the in-frame clones, and not every one. Among some 410,000 clones listed, approximately 10% were seen once. Sequencing used naive CD4+ T cells from blood. These receptors were collected from a woman aged 18-29 years in good health.

The J gene is TRBJ1-2, the V gene TRBV16; TRBD1 is a possible D gene (5 bases). Trimming left V 0 bases short and J 2 bases short, with 7 bases between. The CDR3 covers 14 residues. Looked up from germline, CDR1 is KGHSY and CDR2 is FQNENV. CDR3 sequence reads: CASSQSEGNYGYTF. Here the CDR3 DNA reads TGTGCCAGCAGCCAATCGGAGGGGAACTATGGCTACACCTTC.

The rearrangement joins TRBV7-2 to TRBJ2-7, with TRBD1 as a possible D gene (6 bases). V lost 5 bases, J lost 3 bases, and 17 bases lay in between. Germline lookup yields CDR1 SGHTA and CDR2 FQGNSA. The CDR3 has 15 amino acids. CDR3 coding DNA: TGTGCCAGCAGCCTCTTCCGGGACACCTTCTACGAGCAGTACTTC. Protein: CASSLFRDTFYEQYF.

V gene TRBV5-4 combines with J gene TRBJ1-5; D remains unclear. Per germline, CDR1 SGHNT and CDR2 YYREEE (reference sequence). Trimming cost V 0 bases and J 9 bases, with 10 bases left between them. The CDR3 has 13 residues. CDR3 amino acids: CASSLDRHGPQHF. The DNA of the CDR3 is TGTGCCAGCAGCTTGGACAGACATGGGCCCCAGCATTTT.

This chain uses TRBV14 with TRBJ2-5; D possibly corresponds to TRBD2 (6 bases). Trimming shortened V by 2 bases and J by 5 bases, and 9 bases separated the two germline ends. The CDR3 extends over 13 amino acids. Germline V gives CDR1 SGHDN, CDR2 FVKESK. The CDR3 region is CASSQLGGETQYF. The DNA for the CDR3 is TGTGCCAGCAGCCAACTGGGAGGCGAGACCCAGTACTTC. Full variable domain (outside the CDR3, taken from reference TRBV14 and TRBJ2-5): EAGVTQFPSHSVIEKGQTVTLRCDPISGHDNLYWYRRVMGKEIKFLLHFVKESKQDESGMPNNRFLAERTGGTYSTLKVQPAELEDSGVYFCASSQLGGETQYFGPGTRLLVL.

This clone came up a few times. The chain couples TRBV7-6 to TRBJ2-5, with 9 positions matching TRBD1. J was trimmed by 6 bases and V by 6 bases; bases with no gene match: 14. Germline CDR1 reads SGHVS; CDR2 reads FNYEAQ. The CDR3 is 16 residues long. The CDR3 reads CASSTTGTGLAKTQYF. DNA of the CDR3: TGTGCCAGCAGTACGACCGGGACAGGGTTAGCAAAGACCCAGTACTTC.

V usage is TRBV30 and J usage is TRBJ2-2; 7 bases align to TRBD1. The germline V gene has CDR1 GTSNPN and CDR2 SVGIG (reference sequence). Unmatched junction bases numbered 4, after V lost 3 bases and J lost 6 bases. This CDR3 is 13 amino acids long. CDR3 sequence: CAWRMTGSGELFF. Written as DNA, the CDR3 is TGTGCCTGGAGGATGACAGGGTCCGGGGAGCTGTTTTTT.

As for this clone: This sample also contains other DNA sequences that code for the same CDR3. The chain employs TRBV2 and TRBJ2-5, with D unclear. Trimming took 4 bases from V and 4 from J, leaving 7 bases between them. This CDR3 is 12 amino acids long. Looked up from germline, CDR1 is SNHLY and CDR2 is FYNNEI. CDR3 sequence (DNA): TGTGCCAGCAGTGGGCGAGGAGAGACCCAGTACTTC. It encodes CASSGRGETQYF.

The rearrangement links TRBV7-8 to TRBJ2-1, with TRBD2 matching 9 bases. Germline CDR1 is SGHVS and CDR2 is FQNEAQ. V gave up 7 bases and J gave up 0 bases; unmatched junction bases: 4. CDR3 length: 15 amino acids. The CDR3 region has the DNA TGTGCCAGCACTCTAGCGGGGCCCTCCTACAATGAGCAGTTCTTC. Translation: CASTLAGPSYNEQFF.

This clone has just a few counts. This sequence joins TRBV9 and TRBJ2-1; 9 bases match TRBD2. With V trimmed by 2 bases and J by 7 bases, 7 bases remained unmatched. The CDR3 has 15 residues. Germline CDR1 reads SGDLS; CDR2 reads YYNGEE. The CDR3 spells CASSVAGGPRNEQFF. The CDR3, as DNA: TGTGCCAGCAGCGTTGCGGGAGGGCCTAGGAATGAGCAGTTCTTC.

This clone came up a few times. This chain uses TRBV7-9 with TRBJ2-5; 7 bases map to TRBD2. The CDR3 loop spans 15 amino acids. CDR1 and CDR2 from the germline V gene are SEHNR and FQNEAQ (reference sequence). Germline trimming cut 5 bases from V and 4 bases from J; bases unmatched to any gene: 10. The CDR3 region is CASSQLGEGRETQYF. The CDR3 DNA sequence: TGTGCCAGCAGCCAACTGGGGGAGGGAAGAGAGACCCAGTACTTC.

This sequence joins TRBV15 and TRBJ1-6, with a tentative D call TRBD1 (5 bases). Germline V gene data show CDR1 as LNHNV and CDR2 as YYDKDF (reference sequence). CDR3 size: 16 residues. V shed 2 bases and J shed 6 bases, with 14 bases lying between them. Written as DNA, the CDR3 is TGTGCCACCAGCAGACCCCGGGCAGGGCGTAATTCACCCCTCCACTTT. This codes for CATSRPRAGRNSPLHF.

This clone was seen only a few times. The chain couples TRBV29-1 to TRBJ1-5; the D is unclear. Between the trimmed V and J ends, which lost 5 bases and 1 base, there was a span of 9 bases. This CDR3 spans 13 amino acids. CDR1 SQVTM and CDR2 ANQGSEA come from the germline V gene. The CDR3 is CSVRAGSNQPQHF. The CDR3 coding sequence is TGCAGCGTTAGGGCAGGAAGCAATCAGCCCCAGCATTTT. The variable domain in full, completed from reference TRBV29-1 and TRBJ1-5, reads SAVISQKPSRDICQRGTSLTIQCQVDSQVTMMFWYRQQPGQSLTLIATANQGSEATYESGFVIDKFPISRPNLTFSTLTVSNMSPEDSSIYLCSVRAGSNQPQHFGDGTRLSIL.

CDR3 in amino acids: CASSSLSYEQYF. The CDR3 DNA reads as TGTGCCAGCAGCTCCCTCTCCTACGAGCAGTACTTC. The rearrangement uses TRBV11-2 and TRBJ2-5, with D uncertain. The DNA end lines up better with TRBJ2-7; the J call may be wrong. CDR1 SGHAT and CDR2 FQNNGV come from the germline V gene. This CDR3 contains 12 residues.

The chain employs TRBV5-4 and TRBJ2-7; D gene uncertain. Germline V gene data show CDR1 as SGHNT and CDR2 as YYREEE (reference sequence). Trimming pared 1 base from V and 4 bases from J, leaving 12 bases between. This CDR3 region has 14 residues. The CDR3 is CASSLYAPPYEQYF. In nucleotides, the CDR3 is TGTGCCAGCAGCTTGTACGCGCCTCCTTACGAGCAGTACTTC. The whole variable domain, filled in from reference TRBV5-4 and TRBJ2-7, reads ETGVTQSPTHLIKTRGQQVTLRCSSQSGHNTVSWYQQALGQGPQFIFQYYREEENGRGNFPPRFSGLQFPNYSSELNVNALELDDSALYLCASSLYAPPYEQYFGPGTRLTVT.

The chain uses TRBV6-1 and TRBJ2-1; 8 nucleotides match TRBD2. Germline assignment: CDR1 MNHNS and CDR2 SASEGT. The CDR3 is 14 amino acids. J gave up 0 bases and V 11 bases, and 6 bases lay outside the gene matches. The CDR3 sequence is CAHGGEDSYNEQFF. The CDR3 bases are TGTGCCCACGGGGGGGAGGACTCCTACAATGAGCAGTTCTTC.

The chain recombines TRBV29-1 with TRBJ2-1, with TRBD1 matching over 8 bases. The CDR3 consists of 11 residues. Germline values: CDR1 SQVTM, CDR2 ANQGSEA. V gave up 8 bases and J gave up 9 bases; unmatched junction bases: 6. CDR3 bases: TGCAGCATGACAGGGGTGGGTGAGCAGTTCTTC. Amino acid sequence: CSMTGVGEQFF.

The table lists this clone with a few counts. The V call is TRBV2, the J call TRBJ2-1; D remains unclear. V was cut by 5 bases and J by 7 bases, with 6 bases left in between. The CDR3 is 11 residues long. Germline CDR1 is SNHLY and CDR2 is FYNNEI. The CDR3 is CASSSTNEQFF. Here the CDR3 DNA reads TGTGCCAGCAGTTCAACGAATGAGCAGTTCTTC.

This chain joins TRBV5-4 and TRBJ2-3, with D tentatively TRBD1 (5 bases). Germline-derived CDR1 and CDR2 are SGHNT and YYREEE (reference sequence). Deletions cut 6 bases from V and 6 bases from J, with 14 bases between. The CDR3 has 13 amino acids. CDR3 residues: CASMPGSADTQYF. The CDR3 DNA reads TGTGCCAGCATGCCAGGGTCGGCCGATACGCAGTATTTT.

There are a few counts of this clone. J is TRBJ2-7 and V is TRBV6-6; D remains unclear. Trimming took off 4 bases at V and 2 bases at J, with 12 bases between the two ends. The CDR3 loop spans 14 amino acids. CDR1 is MNHNY and CDR2 is SVGAGI in the germline V gene (reference sequence). The CDR3 coding sequence is TGTGCCAGCAGTTCCTCAAACAGCACCTACGAGCAGTACGTC. Translation gives CASSSSNSTYEQYV.

The chain recombines TRBV29-1 with TRBJ1-1; tentatively, D is TRBD1 (5 bases). Trimming removed 4 bases at V and 8 bases at J, with 8 bases between. CDR1 SQVTM and CDR2 ANQGSEA come from the germline V gene. The CDR3 loop spans 10 amino acids. This CDR3 reads CSVASGEAFF. CDR3 sequence (DNA): TGCAGCGTTGCTTCAGGGGAAGCTTTCTTT.

CDR3 residues: CSVTGLRGEKLFF. The CDR3 DNA reads TGCAGCGTTACAGGGCTGCGTGGTGAAAAACTGTTTTTT. The chain has TRBV29-1 and TRBJ1-4; maybe TRBD1 (6 bases). The CDR3 is 13 amino acids. The germline CDR1 and CDR2 sequences are SQVTM and ANQGSEA. V was cut by 5 bases and J by 7 bases, with 14 bases left in between.

This rearrangement joins TRBV6-5 to TRBJ2-2; D call uncertain. With 0 bases removed from V and 8 bases from J, the gap between germline ends came to 4 bases. Germline CDR1 and CDR2: MNHEY and SVGAGI. CDR3 length: 12 amino acids. The CDR3 loop is CASSYSWGELFF. The CDR3 coding sequence is TGTGCCAGCAGTTACTCCTGGGGGGAGCTGTTTTTT.

V usage is TRBV9 and J usage is TRBJ2-2, with D perhaps matching TRBD1 (5 bases). This CDR3 contains 15 residues. Trimming cost V 2 bases and J 5 bases, with 13 bases left between them. Per the germline V gene, CDR1 is SGDLS and CDR2 is YYNGEE. The CDR3 bases are TGTGCCAGCAGCGTGGTTGAAAAGGGGACCGGGGAGCTGTTTTTT. It yields the protein CASSVVEKGTGELFF.